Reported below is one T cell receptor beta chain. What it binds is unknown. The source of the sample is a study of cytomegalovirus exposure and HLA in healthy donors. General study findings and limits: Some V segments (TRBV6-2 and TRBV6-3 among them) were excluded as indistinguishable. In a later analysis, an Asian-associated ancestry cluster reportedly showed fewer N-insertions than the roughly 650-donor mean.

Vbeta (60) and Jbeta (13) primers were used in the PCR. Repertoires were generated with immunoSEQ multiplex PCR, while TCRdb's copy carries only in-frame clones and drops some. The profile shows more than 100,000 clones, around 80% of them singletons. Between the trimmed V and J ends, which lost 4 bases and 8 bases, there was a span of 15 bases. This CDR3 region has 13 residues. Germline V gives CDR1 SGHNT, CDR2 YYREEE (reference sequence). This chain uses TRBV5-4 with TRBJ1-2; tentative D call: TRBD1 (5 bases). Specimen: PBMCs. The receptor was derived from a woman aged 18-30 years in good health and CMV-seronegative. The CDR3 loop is CASSPERGNGYTF. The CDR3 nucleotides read TGTGCCAGCAGCCCCGAACGGGGGAACGGCTACACCTTC.